The table lists the clone carrying this T cell receptor beta chain with a few counts. Time point described: sample taken at primary tumor resection. Samples were donated by 72 untreated early-stage non-small cell lung cancer patients. Every TCR cDNA molecule carried a tag that served as a unique molecular identifier. MiXCR, run by TCRdb on the 5' RACE reads, gives a single entry per CDR3 protein. The sample yields about 38,000 distinct CDR3 sequences, around 7.5% seen once. V shed 1 base and J 1 base; nucleotides not matched to a gene: 5. Germline CDR1 reads LGHNA; CDR2 reads YSLEER. The CDR3 spans 16 residues. This sample is part of a study of spatial heterogeneity in lung cancer.

V and J are TRBV4-3 and TRBJ2-3; 7 bases are a match to TRBD2. The clonotype originates from a male donor with early-stage non-small cell lung cancer. This specimen consisted of PBMCs, obtained at surgery. The CDR3 reads CASSQASSGGTDTQYF. The DNA for the CDR3 is TGCGCCAGCAGCCAAGCTTCCAGCGGGGGCACAGATACGCAGTATTTT.